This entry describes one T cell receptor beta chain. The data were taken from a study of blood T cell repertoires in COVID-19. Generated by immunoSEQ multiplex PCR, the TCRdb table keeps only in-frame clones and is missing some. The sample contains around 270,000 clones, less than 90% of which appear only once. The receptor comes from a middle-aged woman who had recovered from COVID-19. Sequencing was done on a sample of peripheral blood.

This chain's CDR3 is CASSYGQGSQETQYF. The CDR3 region has the DNA TGCGCCAGCAGCTACGGACAGGGAAGTCAAGAGACCCAGTACTTC. The V call is TRBV5-1, the J call TRBJ2-5; TRBD1 matches 8 bases. In germline, CDR1 is SGHRS, CDR2 YFSETQ. This CDR3 spans 15 amino acids. Germline trimming cut 3 bases from V and 2 bases from J; bases unmatched to any gene: 6.